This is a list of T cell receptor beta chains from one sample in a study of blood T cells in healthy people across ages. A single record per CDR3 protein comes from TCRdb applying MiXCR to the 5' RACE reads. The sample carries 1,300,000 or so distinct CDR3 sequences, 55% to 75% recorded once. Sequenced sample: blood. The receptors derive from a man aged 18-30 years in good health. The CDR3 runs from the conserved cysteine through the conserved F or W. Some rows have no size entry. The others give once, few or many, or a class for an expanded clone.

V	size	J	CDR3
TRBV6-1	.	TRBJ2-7	CASSVPGQGGLTYEQYF
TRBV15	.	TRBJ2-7	CATSRAGYEQYF
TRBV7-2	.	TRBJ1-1	CASSFRDGGLNTEAFF
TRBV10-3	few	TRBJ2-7	CAITLSGQYF
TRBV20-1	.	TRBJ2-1	CSANSGASYYNEQFF
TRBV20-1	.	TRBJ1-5	CSASDPTVNQPQHF
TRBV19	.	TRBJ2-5	CASSRSEETQYF
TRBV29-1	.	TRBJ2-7	CSVGPGEGEQYF
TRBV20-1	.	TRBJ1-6	CSASVGSGSPLHF
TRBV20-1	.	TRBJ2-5	CSARVPERGGGETQYF
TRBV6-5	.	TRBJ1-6	CASKESPLNSPLHF
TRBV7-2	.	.	CAGSLDGGRSEQYF
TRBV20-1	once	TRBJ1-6	CSARERRGADNSPLHF
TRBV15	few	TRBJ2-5	CATSRSMGSGETQYF
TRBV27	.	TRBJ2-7	CASRQGASGSYEQYF
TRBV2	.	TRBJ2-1	CASSGGTVSYNEQFF
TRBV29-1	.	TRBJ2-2	CSVEKTNGGGELFF
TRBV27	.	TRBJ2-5	CASSLIEQETQYF
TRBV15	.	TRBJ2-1	CATSPYMSQGAPYTRSYNEQFF
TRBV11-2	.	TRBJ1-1	CASSLYGGRGTEAFF
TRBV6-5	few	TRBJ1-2	CASSATGLIYGYTF
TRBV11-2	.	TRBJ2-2	CASSFGGWGSCCTGELFF
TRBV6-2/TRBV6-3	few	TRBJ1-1	CASSWTGNAEAFF
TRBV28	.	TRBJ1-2	CASRPGQDSFYGYTF
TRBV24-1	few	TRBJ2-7	CATSTGTPTGEQYF
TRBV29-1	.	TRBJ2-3	CSAEDRYTDTQYF
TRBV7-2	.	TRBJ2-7	CASSLDYDEQYF
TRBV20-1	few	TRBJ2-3	CSALDREISDTQYF
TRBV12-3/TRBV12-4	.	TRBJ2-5	CASSDEPGQKETQYF
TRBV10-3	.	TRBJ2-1	CATLEGKEPNEQFF
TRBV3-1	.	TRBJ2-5	CVSSQGGVDRGTQYF
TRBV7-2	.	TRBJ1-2	CASSLTLFESGYTF
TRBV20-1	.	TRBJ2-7	CSARDLFGGYEQYF
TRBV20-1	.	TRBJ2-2	CSARARGGELFF
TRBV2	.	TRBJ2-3	CASSEDVGGLAGPGGDTQYF
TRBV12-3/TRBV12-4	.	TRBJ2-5	CASSLSGAPKYF
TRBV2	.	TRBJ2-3	CASIPSRGLAGGHTQYF
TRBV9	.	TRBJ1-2	CASSVADGTPYGYTF
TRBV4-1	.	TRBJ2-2	CASSQVQRGYTGELFF
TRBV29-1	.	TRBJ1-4	CSATLTGVVEKLFF
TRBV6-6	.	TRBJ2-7	CASSYLKGPYEQYF
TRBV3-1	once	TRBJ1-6	CASSRVEGGNSPLHF
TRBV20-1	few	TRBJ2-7	CSASSSMGDLYEQYF
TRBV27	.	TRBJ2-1	CASSLQGHFEGGKQFF
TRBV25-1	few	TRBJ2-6	CASSAGAGANVLTF
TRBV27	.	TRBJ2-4	CASATGGATDIQYF
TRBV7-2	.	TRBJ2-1	CASSIQSGTGDNEQFF
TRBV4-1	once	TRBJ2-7	CASSHNRGQDYEQYF
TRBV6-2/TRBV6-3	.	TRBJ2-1	CASSYYEREGKNNEQFF
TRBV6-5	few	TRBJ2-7	CASSYSAGLYEQYF
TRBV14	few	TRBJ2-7	CASSQPGQGSEQYF
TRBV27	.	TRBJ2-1	CASSLAGYDCNEQFF
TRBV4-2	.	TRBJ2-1	CASSQDASGGGMSYNEQFF